The sequence of this T cell receptor (beta chain) was determined in a study of T cells in Graves' hyperthyroidism and ophthalmopathy. About the research overall: Peripheral blood was acquired at first diagnosis, ahead of any therapy whatsoever. Study-level points and caveats: In the blood, most expanded thyroid clonotypes above 0.001 appeared as well.

RNA transcripts served as the template for amplifying TCR beta CDR3 regions. Initially, a first-round RT-PCR of the TCR CDR3 employed the HTBI primer set. Using its own MiXCR run on the multiplex PCR reads, TCRdb lists one record per CDR3 protein. The profile covers roughly 240,000 distinct CDR3 sequences, with 15% to 20% appearing a single time and around 28% taken by the ten largest. Ophthalmopathy in the patients scored at least 3 on Clinical Activity Score and at least 4 on NOSPECS grade, lasting under 3 months. Using around 10 ml of fresh peripheral blood, PBMCs were prepared. Many counts were recorded for this clonotype. The antigen is not known. CDR1 is SEHNR and CDR2 is FQNEAQ in the germline V gene (reference sequence). CDR3 length: 12 amino acids. Trimming left V 5 bases short and J 3 bases short, with 7 bases between.

Sequencing was carried out using blood. The genes are TRBV7-9 and TRBJ1-1, with D hard to call. The sequence came from a woman between 18 and 29 years old with Graves' ophthalmopathy. CDR3 nucleotide sequence: TGTGCCAGCAGCCCGAGCTACACTGAAGCTTTCTTT. This gives the protein CASSPSYTEAFF.